This T cell receptor (beta chain) was profiled in a study of blood T cell repertoires in COVID-19. In the study overall: Sources were T cells, B-cell-depleted T cells, or PBMCs; the material itself was cDNA or gDNA.

In the original workflow: From reference gene primer amplification, estimates of nucleated cell counts were derived. Data came from immunoSEQ multiplex PCR; TCRdb stores just in-frame clones and leaves some out. That table is the source of V, J and clone size, and D and trimming were worked out from the DNA. The sample holds about 150,000 clones, 85% seen once. Trimming pared 2 bases from V and 5 bases from J, leaving 10 bases between. CDR1 is SGHRS, CDR2 YFSETQ, per germline. The CDR3 loop spans 14 amino acids. Followed over time, Seattle patients had been enrolled while infection was active. V usage is TRBV5-1 and J usage is TRBJ1-4, with a possible D match to TRBD1 (5 bases). The TCR comes from a woman older than 75 with COVID-19, enrolled during active disease. The sequencing input was peripheral blood. As DNA, the CDR3 is TGCGCCAGCAGCTTAGGTTCAGGGAATGAAAAACTGTTTTTT. Translating gives CASSLGSGNEKLFF.